This T cell receptor (beta chain) appears in the sequencing data of a study of cytomegalovirus exposure and HLA in healthy donors (dated by TCRdb to the late 2010s). About the investigation overall: In an earlier analysis of 587 of the donors, 276 Gb of sequence data and 100 million or so unique TCR beta sequences from 150 million to 200 million T cells were reported. Around 300 gigabases of sequencing data and approximately 85 million unique TCR sequences were included in an early release covering about 700 HLA-typed donors. The genetic ancestry cluster associated with self-reported Caucasian donors included about 81% of the approximately 430 genotyped donors. The study was designed to test whether signatures of past pathogen exposure could be identified by cataloging public T cell receptors. The T cell repertoires of 666 subjects were profiled by immunosequencing and related to cytomegalovirus serostatus. Besides the first cohort of roughly 660 subjects, a separate validation cohort made up of roughly 130 different subjects was used. The study combined high-throughput TCR immunosequencing, statistical association of individual TCRs with disease status, and machine learning to predict cytomegalovirus infection status. To study patterns of TCR occurrence, a later analysis re-analyzed previously published TCR beta repertoires from several hundred donors and added high-resolution HLA genotyping. Rather than drawing on any new phenotypic data, the later analysis identified candidate immune exposures from TCR beta sequences and the way those sequences occurred across donors. An earlier analysis of some 600 of the donors applied high-throughput TCR beta sequencing to assess whether each TCR beta V gene segment acted as functional or pseudogenic. Donor age, sex, ethnicity and CMV serostatus were compiled alongside the repertoire data. A later genetic analysis took genome-wide SNP genotypes for about 55% of the 666 donors and used that subset as a discovery cohort. All discovery cohort repertoires had been generated using a single sequencing platform. Both class I and class II loci were covered by HLA typing, at four-digit resolution. The number of donors typed differed by locus, with roughly 629-640 for A, B, C, DRB1 and DQB1, roughly 550 for DQA1, approximately 580 for DPA1, and approximately 470 for DPB1. Roughly five DR-DQ haplotypes were treated as single units for association and clustering because of strong linkage in the cohort. Among a few hundred genotyped donors of the cohort, an average of around 240,000 unique TCR beta nucleotide sequences were sequenced per donor, roughly 18% of them non-productive.

The CDR3 numbers 13 residues from cysteine through phenylalanine. Only the CDR3 part of the read is kept: 39 bases, read in frame from the first base. At the junction V is shortened by 5 bases and J by 9 bases, with 11 bases in between. As encoded in the germline V gene (reference sequence), CDR1 is MNHEY while CDR2 is SMNVEV. The full study reports these points: A later analysis reported that several top co-occurrence clusters appeared linked to parvovirus B19, influenza, CMV and Epstein-Barr virus. A few of the identified cytomegalovirus-associated TCR beta chains were confirmed in vitro to be specific for cytomegalovirus antigens. An earlier analysis of around 540 of the donors showed that most TCR beta V segments appeared in productive rearrangements either about 90% or about 30% of the time, which broadly matched IMGT annotations. According to a later analysis, TCR association rates differed among HLA loci, with DRB1 alleles showing the most associated TCRs and HLA-C alleles showing the fewest. According to a later genetic analysis, donors in an Asian-associated ancestry cluster had fewer N-insertions in productive TCRs than the approximately 700-donor mean. The earlier analysis of 587 of the donors excluded some 15 rarely observed V segments, including chromosome 9 orphons, because counts were too low. The presence/absence analyses assumed that sequencing depth was roughly uniform across donors, and that assumption may not be true. A total of around 150 TCR beta chains were listed by the study as associated with cytomegalovirus. A group of highly shared sequence variants was considered likely to be a technical artifact of the sequencing pipeline. When HLA alleles, especially DR and DQ, strongly co-occurred, attributing TCR associations to individual alleles was difficult. A later analysis associated about 17,000 TCR beta sequences with specific HLA alleles at a false discovery rate of 0.05. The 87-base-pair reads could not distinguish some IMGT-functional V segments, including TRBV6-2 and TRBV6-3, so those segments were excluded. Linkage disequilibrium might explain the correlated functional status among segregating V segments, but an unknown experimental factor could not be excluded. Across donors, most TCR sequences were observed very rarely, whereas some public TCRs were present in many individuals. An association between a missense DCLRE1C variant and V-gene and J-gene trimming of TCR beta chains was found in a later genetic analysis and replicated in an independent cohort. The authors suggested that the approach could potentially be extended to other disease states and immunological phenotypes. Most CMV-associated TCR beta chains appeared to be HLA-restricted in a later analysis, and the HLA associations seemed to be driven largely by CMV exposure. A further reported finding was that TCR beta sequences accurately predicted the HLA-A and HLA-B alleles for most subjects in the first cohort. In a later analysis, HLA-associated TCR beta chains showed more clonal expansion and lower generation probabilities than non-associated chains that were equally common. The cohort was sequenced for TCR beta chains only, and without alpha or paired-chain data the features that could be detected were limited. Because some donors lacked HLA typing at each locus, the association tests relied only on the typed subset. The classifier was reported to diagnose cytomegalovirus status with high specificity and sensitivity in both the original and validation cohorts. The only immune exposure information available for the cohort was CMV serostatus.

The cohort comprised under 700 healthy bone marrow donors. At the time of sampling, every cohort member was nominally healthy, though immune exposures that went unrecorded were likely present. The donor was CMV seronegative and belonged to the group of 352 seronegative cohort members. Each donor provided a peripheral blood sample, and peripheral blood mononuclear cells were used for TCR beta sequencing. The Qiagen DNeasy Blood Extraction Kit was used to extract genomic DNA from the blood cell samples. Concerning this clone: It has no known antigen specificity. Base-call qualities are not available, and no considerably larger clone is one nucleotide away.

Library preparation used the immunoSEQ multiplex PCR assay. A mixture of 60 forward primers for TCR Vbeta segments and 13 reverse primers for TCR Jbeta segments was used in the multiplex PCR. A multiplex PCR assay on genomic DNA amplified the CDR3 region of rearranged TCR beta genes. Amplified TCR beta libraries were sequenced as 87-base-pair reads on the Illumina HiSeq System. In the source study's methods: A later analysis counted 65 million to 90 million unique TCR beta chains across the 650 to 700 repertoires, and around 12 million of these chains were shared by at least two donors. A nearest-neighbor algorithm error-corrected the raw reads and collapsed the reads into unique sequences, merging closely related sequences to remove PCR and sequencing errors. V, D and J gene segments were assigned by aligning CDR3 sequences to IMGT reference sequences. Each retained sequence needed at least a six-nucleotide match to both a V gene segment and a J gene segment. Rearrangements were called productive when the CDR3 lacked stop codons and stayed in frame with V and J; all others were non-productive. CDR3 was defined by IMGT convention, running from the second conserved V-encoded cysteine to the conserved J-encoded phenylalanine. The earlier analysis of approximately 590 of the donors excluded any sequence lacking an unambiguous match to a single V gene segment. In an earlier analysis of 587 of the donors, a V segment was called functional when productive rearrangements were above 56.7%, and segregating when the standard deviation between donors exceeded 5%. To diagnose cytomegalovirus status from the catalog of TCR beta chain sequences, a statistical classification framework was built. V and J gene assignment, in a later analysis, came from comparing TCR nucleotide sequences with IMGT/GENE-DB human TR gene sequences. A later analysis assigned CDR3 sequences and most-parsimonious VDJ recombination scenarios with the TCRdist pipeline. In a later analysis, every TCR beta chain was defined by the combination of its CDR3 amino acid sequence and its V-gene family, and reads without a unique V-gene family were dropped. In a later analysis, several hundred highly shared, low-generation-probability nucleotide sequences were removed to address suspected cross-contamination and a sequencing artifact. For each public chain, a later analysis derived a clonal expansion index from normalized ranks of inferred template counts within each repertoire. A later analysis computed generation probabilities with a VDJ recombination model fitted to out-of-frame rearrangements, and checked the results against IGoR. Hypergeometric tests were used in a later analysis to score TCR-TCR, TCR-HLA and TCR-CMV co-occurrence, with a repertoire-size bias correction applied to the TCR pairs. In a later analysis, false discovery rates were estimated by permuting HLA or CMV assignments 20 times. A later analysis grouped co-occurring TCRs with DBSCAN, adding TCRdist sequence similarity when clustering within HLA-allele-positive subsets. Repertoires with fewer than 30,000 or more than 120,000 public chains, plus five repertoires with anomalous nucleotide sharing, were excluded from co-occurrence clustering. This immuneACCESS table, as held by TCRdb, lists in-frame sequences with V and J called but not all clones. Of the missing ones, under half trace to an unresolved V gene in checked studies; the others have no known cause. Clone size and V and J calls were adopted from that table, with D and trimming inferred from the DNA. In this sample the table shows about 140,000 clones, roughly four fifths of which occur a single time. The ten largest clonotypes hold approximately 3% of the sample.

Sequencing was carried out using PBMCs. The TCR comes from a male donor in good health and CMV-seronegative. The chain couples TRBV27 to TRBJ1-6; a tentative D match to TRBD1 spans 6 bases. Here is the DNA: TGTGCCAGCAGTCTCTCAGGGGTTTCACCCCTCCACTTT. The encoded protein is CASSLSGVSPLHF.